The present entry profiles one TCR beta chain with its context. This specimen belongs to a study of identical twins' blood T cells. At the level of the study: Approximately twelve libraries, six alpha and six beta, gave about 49 million reads.

Germline CDR1 and CDR2: SGHRS and YFSETQ. Trimming pared 4 bases from V and 2 bases from J, leaving 12 bases between. CDR3 length: 14 amino acids. TCRdb used MiXCR to reprocess the 5' RACE reads, holding one entry per CDR3 protein. The data contain a few hundred thousand distinct CDR3 sequences, over 25% of them singletons. This clonotype originated in a woman aged 18-49 years in good health. The sample consisted of PBMCs. The genes are TRBV5-1 and TRBJ1-1; D gene uncertain. This CDR3 is CASSTSTANTEAFF. The DNA of the CDR3 is TGCGCCAGCAGCACTTCGACGGCTAACACTGAAGCTTTCTTT.